This T cell receptor (beta chain) originates from a study of blood T cells in healthy people across ages. Together with a sample-barcoded 5' primer, a J-beta primer mix was included in a second PCR lasting roughly 6 to 12 cycles. TCRdb fed the 5' RACE reads into MiXCR, producing one record per CDR3 protein. This sample carries hundreds of thousands of distinct CDR3 sequences, 56% of them seen once, and the ten largest clones take around 24%. This clonotype showed up just a few times. The clonotype comes from a man aged 35 to 55 in good health. Material for sequencing was blood.

CDR3 DNA: TGTGCCAGCAGCCGACCGGGACCAGGAGGCGAGCAGTACTTC. Protein product: CASSRPGPGGEQYF. The chain employs TRBV28 and TRBJ2-7, with D possibly being TRBD1 or TRBD2 (5 bases each). The CDR3 has 14 residues. Trimming took 6 bases from V and 6 from J, leaving 18 bases between them. CDR1 is MDHEN, CDR2 SYDVKM, per germline.